This entry features one T cell receptor (beta chain) sequence. This clone has just a few counts. Its antigen is not yet known. Base qualities are not at hand, and no much larger clone is one base apart. This entry comes from a study of blood T cell repertoires in COVID-19 (TCRdb year 2020). In terms of the full investigation: Collaborator samples came from the United States, Italy and Spain and covered acute and convalescent phases of COVID-19. The prospective study material was composed of cDNA or gDNA derived from T cells, B-cell-depleted T cells, or PBMCs. Deeply sampled blood TCRbeta repertoires from subjects exposed to, actively infected with, or recovered from COVID-19 were included in the dataset. The repertoires were made available in a free public database intended to serve as a resource for research on the immune response to SARS-CoV-2. Samples came from the ongoing ImmuneRACE study (first 160 participants) plus 1,254 subjects from 6 global collaborators. Nearly every sample came with metadata listing a de-identified subject ID, COVID-19 status, age in years and sex. Where available, HLA class I and class II types were obtained from metadata supplied by the sample provider rather than from assay-based typing.

TCRbeta CDR3 regions were amplified from genomic DNA using the immunoSEQ Assay, a bias-controlled multiplex PCR. Regarding the original processing steps: Nucleated cell counts per sample were estimated from amplification of reference gene primers within the assay. To quantify the absolute abundance of each unique TCRbeta CDR3 rearrangement, sequence reads were collapsed and filtered. Productive Simpson clonality was computed per sample as the square root of Simpson's diversity index over productive rearrangements. TCRdb carries this immuneACCESS record with in-frame sequences only. Its versions omit some clonotypes, under half of them owing to an unresolved V gene in the studies checked, with the rest unexplained. V, J and clone size reflect that table, while D and trimming were determined from the DNA. The sample table shows about 170,000 clones, and around four fifths are seen once. Of the sample, around 8% falls within the top ten clones.

In Seattle, one collaborating source enrolled patients while the infection was active and tracked those patients longitudinally over the course of disease. The collaborating institutions used their own protocols to collect whole blood in K2EDTA tubes. For TCRbeta analysis, collaborators shipped samples in one of three forms: frozen whole blood, isolated PBMCs, or DNA extracted from either of those sample types. Broader findings and caveats from the paper: The quantity of clinical and demographic metadata differed by source and by participant and was supplied without curation.

V is cut by 4 bases and J by 0 bases, and the space between the germline ends is 16 bases. The CDR3 numbers 16 residues from cysteine through phenylalanine. Only CDR3 DNA remains: 48 bases, in frame from the first base. The germline V gene (reference sequence) supplies CDR1 LGHDT and CDR2 YNNKEL. This clonotype was sampled from a woman of 80 years or more with COVID-19, enrolled during active disease. Sample: peripheral blood. The chain joins TRBV3-1 (or the pseudogene TRBV3-2) to TRBJ2-7; TRBD2 is perhaps the D gene, given 6 matching bases. CDR3 sequence: CASSPYLGGSSYEQYF. The DNA sequence is given as TGTGCCAGCAGCCCCTACCTGGGAGGCTCCTCCTACGAGCAGTACTTC.